Below are 20 T cell receptor beta chains sequenced from a single sample in a study of persistence of HIV-infected CD4 T cells. Cells were stimulated with CMV-infected fibroblast lysates at 8 to 10 ug/mL. CD40L/CD69 double-negative CD45RO-high memory CD4+ T cells were collected. The libraries were made with immunoSEQ version 4 in survey mode. Measured with immunoSEQ multiplex PCR; TCRdb has only the in-frame clones, and not every one. The table has 25,000 to 30,000 clones, roughly 78% seen once. These receptors' targets are unknown. The sequencing used CD4+ T cells sorted from PBMCs after roughly 19-hour stimulation, collected from a patient who received antiretroviral therapy. These receptors all come from an adult man with HIV who was CMV-seropositive.

The chain employs TRBV4-2 and TRBJ2-3, with 7 bases identical to TRBD2. The germline V gene encodes CDR1 LGHNA and CDR2 YNFKEQ. The J segment lost 6 bases and the V segment lost 4 bases, leaving 10 bases of the junction unmatched. This CDR3 has 15 amino acids. Here the CDR3 reads CASSLFAETSDTQYF. CDR3 bases: TGTGCCAGCAGCCTTTTTGCCGAGACTAGCGATACGCAGTATTTT.

The chain uses TRBV23-1 and TRBJ1-4; 7 nucleotides align to TRBD1. TRBV23-1 is assigned to the ORF class and has an uncertain function. This CDR3 spans 16 amino acids. Unmatched junction bases numbered 9, after V lost 8 bases and J lost 0 bases. This chain's CDR3 is CASFSRQGPTNEKLFF. CDR3 nucleotides: TGCGCCAGCTTCTCCCGACAGGGCCCAACTAATGAAAAACTGTTTTTT.

The chain couples TRBV12-5 to TRBJ2-2; 9 bases are shared with TRBD1. Per germline, CDR1 LGHNT and CDR2 FRNRAP. With V trimmed by 2 bases and J by 4 bases, 8 bases remained unmatched. The CDR3 is 17 residues long. CDR3 protein: CASGLSPGQGSTGELFF. The DNA for the CDR3 is TGTGCTAGTGGTTTGTCCCCGGGACAGGGTTCCACCGGGGAGCTGTTTTTT.

The chain has TRBV11-1 and TRBJ2-1, with 10 bases that match TRBD2. In germline, CDR1 is SGHAT, CDR2 FQDESV (reference sequence). V trimming: 1 base; J trimming: 10 bases; junction bases outside the gene matches: 7. The CDR3 is made up of 15 amino acids. As DNA, the CDR3 is TGTGCCAGCAGCTTAGGCCTAGCGGGGGCCTTCGAGCAGTTCTTC. Translated, it gives CASSLGLAGAFEQFF.

This sequence joins TRBV19 and TRBJ2-7, with D possibly being TRBD1 or TRBD2 (5 bases each). Germline values: CDR1 LNHDA, CDR2 SQIVND (reference sequence). Trimming cost V 3 bases and J 2 bases, with 14 bases left between them. The CDR3 has 15 amino acids. The CDR3 nucleotides are TGTGCCAGTAGTATTAGGCGAGGGGATCCCTACGAGCAGTACTTC. Translation gives CASSIRRGDPYEQYF.

The chain joins TRBV6-1 to TRBJ2-2; the D gene could be TRBD1 or TRBD2 (5 bases each). Between the trimmed V and J ends, which lost 0 bases and 0 bases, there was a span of 20 bases. Germline V gene lookup returns CDR1 MNHNS and CDR2 SASEGT. This CDR3 comprises 20 residues. CDR3 in amino acids: CASSEATAGWERSNTGELFF. The DNA of the CDR3 is TGTGCCAGCAGTGAAGCGACAGCCGGGTGGGAGCGCTCGAACACCGGGGAGCTGTTTTTT.

The J gene is TRBJ2-1, the V gene TRBV4-1; no definite D call. Trimming took off 3 bases at V and 6 bases at J, with 12 bases between the two ends. The germline CDR1 and CDR2 sequences are MGHRA and YSYEKL. This CDR3 spans 14 amino acids. The CDR3 loop is CASSHPPAPNEQFF. The CDR3, as DNA: TGCGCCAGCAGCCACCCCCCGGCTCCCAATGAGCAGTTCTTC.

This chain uses TRBV9 with TRBJ1-3; tentative D call: TRBD1 (6 bases). The germline gives CDR1 SGDLS, CDR2 YYNGEE. CDR3 length: 17 residues. V shed 1 base and J shed 0 bases, with 14 bases lying between them. The CDR3 region has the DNA TGTGCCAGCAGCGTAAGGCAGGGGCCCCCCTCTGGAAACACCATATATTTT. Protein: CASSVRQGPPSGNTIYF.

This chain connects TRBV15 to TRBJ2-3, with a weak D call TRBD2 (5 bases). The CDR3 has 18 residues. The V gene lost 0 bases and the J gene lost 0 bases, with 16 bases spanning the gap. Germline loops: CDR1 LNHNV, CDR2 YYDKDF (reference sequence). CDR3 residues: CATSRDLIGRTSTDTQYF. As DNA, the CDR3 is TGTGCCACCAGCAGAGATTTAATTGGACGGACTAGCACAGATACGCAGTATTTT. Drawing the rest from reference TRBV15 and TRBJ2-3, the complete variable domain is DAMVIQNPRYQVTQFGKPVTLSCSQTLNHNVMYWYQQKSSQAPKLLFHYYDKDFNNEADTPDNFQSRRPNTSFCFLDIRSPGLGDTAMYLCATSRDLIGRTSTDTQYFGPGTRLTVL.

The rearrangement uses TRBV10-2 and TRBJ2-2, with D perhaps TRBD2 (6 bases). Deletions cut 6 bases from V and 1 base from J, with 9 bases between. The CDR3 is 14 amino acids. Germline V gene lookup returns CDR1 WSHSY and CDR2 SAAADI. In nucleotides, the CDR3 is TGCGCCAGCAGCCGGGACTTGAACACCGGGGAGCTGTTTTTT. Translating it yields CASSRDLNTGELFF.

The V call is TRBV6-2 or TRBV6-3, the J call TRBJ1-5; D not resolved. V lost 0 bases and J lost 6, with 9 bases in between. The CDR3 covers 14 residues. Germline loops: CDR1 MNHEY, CDR2 SVGEGT. CDR3 nucleotides: TGTGCCAGCAGTTACTCCGTTATGGGTCAGCCCCAGCATTTT. This encodes CASSYSVMGQPQHF.

The V and J genes are TRBV5-1 and TRBJ2-1; weak D call: TRBD1 (5 bases). CDR3 size: 16 residues. Trimming left V 1 base short and J 0 bases short, with 11 bases between. CDR1 is SGHRS and CDR2 is YFSETQ in the germline V gene. The CDR3 is CASSLPAQGSYNEQFF. In DNA, the CDR3 is TGCGCCAGCAGCTTGCCCGCCCAGGGCTCCTACAATGAGCAGTTCTTC.

This clone was seen a single time. The CDR3 nucleotides are TGTGCTAGTGCCTGGGACTTCGGGTACGAGCAGTACTTC. It codes for CASAWDFGYEQYF. This chain uses TRBV12-5 with TRBJ2-7; D is possibly TRBD2 (6 bases). V was pared by 7 bases and J by 4 bases, with 14 bases between. CDR3 length: 13 residues. From germline, CDR1 is LGHNT and CDR2 FRNRAP.

The chain recombines TRBV7-9 with TRBJ1-1; maybe TRBD1 (5 bases). The CDR3 runs to 13 residues. V was clipped by 4 bases and J by 5 bases, with 11 bases between them. Germline loops: CDR1 SEHNR, CDR2 FQNEAQ (reference sequence). The CDR3 sequence is CASSSTGTTEAFF. CDR3 nucleotides: TGTGCCAGCAGCTCTACCGGGACTACTGAAGCTTTCTTT.

This chain connects TRBV19 to TRBJ1-5; D is undetermined. CDR3 length: 15 residues. Germline CDR1 and CDR2: LNHDA and SQIVND (reference sequence). Trimming took off 3 bases at V and 6 bases at J, with 15 bases between the two ends. The CDR3: CASSISGQSGQPQHF. The CDR3 DNA reads as TGTGCCAGTAGTATCAGCGGCCAGTCGGGTCAGCCCCAGCATTTT.

This clone was counted between two and nine times. This chain uses TRBV28 with TRBJ1-5; no clear D gene. V lost 3 bases, J lost 2 bases, and 17 bases lay in between. This CDR3 is 17 amino acids long. Germline CDR1 reads MDHEN; CDR2 reads SYDVKM. The CDR3 is CASSLSIGINGNQPQHF. The DNA for the CDR3 is TGTGCCAGCAGTTTGAGTATCGGTATCAACGGCAATCAGCCCCAGCATTTT.

The chain has TRBV19 and TRBJ2-6; D is uncertain. Per germline, CDR1 LNHDA and CDR2 SQIVND (reference sequence). The ends were cut back, 3 bases at V and 2 bases at J, with 2 bases in the middle. This CDR3 has 13 residues. CDR3 nucleotide sequence: TGTGCCAGTAGTATCCCTGGGGCCAACGTCCTGACTTTC. This sequence encodes CASSIPGANVLTF.

The chain joins TRBV7-2 to TRBJ2-7; no clear D. The CDR3 consists of 14 residues. Germline CDR1 reads SGHTA; CDR2 reads FQGNSA. The ends were cut back, 8 bases at V and 2 bases at J, with 16 bases in the middle. CDR3 protein: CASRFGVAPYEQYF. In DNA form, the CDR3 reads TGTGCCAGCCGGTTTGGGGTGGCCCCCTACGAGCAGTACTTC.

This sequence joins TRBV10-1 and TRBJ1-2; a weak D match, TRBD1 (5 bases). The CDR3 runs 16 residues. Germline CDR1 WNHNN, CDR2 SYGVQD (reference sequence). Deletions cut 4 bases from V and 4 bases from J, with 19 bases between. CDR3 region: CASSAYRTPTVYGYTF. The DNA of the CDR3 is TGCGCCAGCAGTGCGTACAGGACACCGACCGTCTATGGCTACACCTTC.

The table lists this clone with a few counts. The rearrangement joins TRBV6-5 to TRBJ1-4, with D maybe TRBD1 (6 bases). From germline, CDR1 is MNHEY and CDR2 SVGAGI. V was trimmed by 6 bases and J by 0 bases, leaving 11 bases between them. CDR3 size: 15 residues. CDR3 coding DNA: TGTGCCAGCAGAGTGACAGGTGCAACTAATGAAAAACTGTTTTTT. Translation: CASRVTGATNEKLFF.